This entry lists 28 T cell receptor beta chains sequenced from one sample in a study of beta chain features in type 1 diabetes. As every portion of the isolated RNA was reverse transcribed, the sequencing read expressed TCRB transcripts. Generated by immunoSEQ multiplex PCR, the TCRdb table keeps only in-frame clones and is missing some. Of over 150,000 clones detected, about 8.5% appear once; the ten largest clones hold around 0.65%. Sequenced: central memory CD4+ T cells from blood. The receptors shown here come from a young man in good health.

The CDR3 DNA follows: TGCAGCGTTGATAGCTCGCGGGGGGGCCCCGCCGGGGAGCTGTTTTTT. Protein: CSVDSSRGGPAGELFF. J is TRBJ2-2 and V is TRBV29-1, with 9 bases lining up with TRBD2. This CDR3 spans 16 amino acids. Germline V gene sequence: CDR1 SQVTM, CDR2 ANQGSEA. V was pared by 3 bases and J by 6 bases, with 11 bases of the junction left unmatched.

A remark on this clone: This may be a read error, as it is one base from a much larger clone. The chain has TRBV5-1 and TRBJ2-1; 9 bases agree with TRBD2. Germline-derived CDR1 and CDR2 are SGHRS and YFSETQ. The V gene end was trimmed by 2 bases and the J gene end by 7 bases; junction bases not matched to a gene: 7. There are 15 residues in the CDR3. CDR3 DNA sequence: TGCGCCAGCAGCTTTGCTAGCGGGGCCGCGAATGAGCAGTTCTTC. Translation: CASSFASGAANEQFF.

This clone was observed a few times. The V and J genes are TRBV5-1 and TRBJ1-1; TRBD1 matches 9 bases. In germline, CDR1 is SGHRS, CDR2 YFSETQ. The CDR3 contains 15 residues. J gave up 1 base and V 5 bases, and 6 bases lay outside the gene matches. In nucleotides, the CDR3 is TGCGCCAGCAGGAGGGGACAGGGAACGAACACTGAAGCTTTCTTT. Translated, it gives CASRRGQGTNTEAFF.

This chain uses TRBV4-3 with TRBJ1-2; tentative D call: TRBD1 (5 bases). Germline V gives CDR1 LGHNA, CDR2 YSLEER. The CDR3 consists of 15 residues. The V gene lost 3 bases and the J gene lost 4 bases, with 15 bases spanning the gap. In DNA form, the CDR3 reads TGCGCCAGCAGCCACGCCCAGGGCAGCCGCTATGGCTACACCTTC. Translation: CASSHAQGSRYGYTF.

The J gene is TRBJ2-3, the V gene TRBV7-2; 9 bases fit TRBD2. The germline gives CDR1 SGHTA, CDR2 FQGNSA. V lost 5 bases and J lost 6; bases outside the gene matches: 15. This CDR3 spans 17 amino acids. The CDR3 reads CASSRMTGTSMADTQYF. DNA for the CDR3: TGTGCCAGCAGCCGGATGACCGGGACTAGCATGGCGGATACGCAGTATTTT.

This clone has just a few counts. V gene TRBV19 combines with J gene TRBJ1-1; unclear D gene. V gave up 5 bases and J gave up 0 bases, with 10 bases separating them. The CDR3 has 14 residues. Germline values: CDR1 LNHDA, CDR2 SQIVND (reference sequence). The CDR3 spells CASSVPGLNTEAFF. The CDR3 coding sequence is TGTGCCAGTAGTGTCCCGGGGTTGAACACTGAAGCTTTCTTT.

This clone has a handful of counts. V and J are TRBV6-1 and TRBJ1-6, with D perhaps TRBD1 (6 bases). The V end lost 3 bases, the J end lost 8 bases, and 14 bases lay between the germline ends. The CDR3 sequence is 15 residues long. Germline CDR1 and CDR2: MNHNS and SASEGT. The CDR3 loop reads CASSDIGGKDSPLHF. As DNA, the CDR3 is TGTGCCAGCAGTGATATAGGGGGAAAGGATTCACCCCTCCACTTT.

The rearrangement joins TRBV5-1 to TRBJ1-1; 9 bases are shared with TRBD1. With V trimmed by 5 bases and J by 4 bases, 3 bases remained unmatched. This CDR3 region has 13 residues. In germline, CDR1 is SGHRS, CDR2 YFSETQ. CDR3 DNA: TGCGCCAGCAGTTTACAGGGGGCCACTGAAGCTTTCTTT. Its translation is CASSLQGATEAFF.

This clone was detected only once. The chain has TRBV28 and TRBJ1-2, with 10 positions matching TRBD1. V trimming: 6 bases; J trimming: 5 bases; junction bases outside the gene matches: 9. CDR1 MDHEN and CDR2 SYDVKM come from the germline V gene. The CDR3 is made up of 15 amino acids. CDR3 amino acids: CASRPTGGFGYGYTF. As DNA, the CDR3 is TGTGCCAGCAGGCCGACAGGGGGCTTCGGATATGGCTACACCTTC.

This clone turned up a few times. The CDR3 coding sequence is TGTGCCAGTAGTATGGCGAGCGGGAGTTCGGGAGAGACCCAGTACTTC. As protein: CASSMASGSSGETQYF. The chain joins TRBV19 to TRBJ2-5; 8 nucleotides match TRBD2. The CDR3 is 16 residues long. CDR1 is LNHDA and CDR2 is SQIVND in the germline V gene (reference sequence). Unmatched junction bases numbered 10, after V lost 3 bases and J lost 4 bases.

This clone was detected only a few times. The V and J genes are TRBV7-6 and TRBJ2-1; D may be TRBD1 (5 bases). V lost 4 bases to trimming and J lost 4 bases, with 8 bases between them. Looked up from germline, CDR1 is SGHVS and CDR2 is FNYEAQ. CDR3 length: 13 residues. This chain's CDR3 is CASSSGIYNEQFF. The CDR3 region has the DNA TGTGCCAGCAGCTCAGGGATTTACAATGAGCAGTTCTTC.

This clone was seen repeatedly, ten times or more. V usage is TRBV10-3 and J usage is TRBJ2-6; no clear D. Germline V gene sequence: CDR1 ENHRY, CDR2 SYGVKD. This CDR3 is 16 amino acids long. The V end lost 4 bases, the J end lost 0 bases, and 10 bases lay between the germline ends. CDR3 loop: CAISVNRNSGANVLTF. CDR3 in DNA: TGTGCCATCAGTGTTAACAGAAACTCTGGGGCCAACGTCCTGACTTTC.

This clone has only a few counts. The chain has TRBV7-9 and TRBJ1-3, with a tentative D call TRBD1 (6 bases). The CDR3 is 14 residues long. The germline CDR1 and CDR2 sequences are SEHNR and FQNEAQ (reference sequence). V lost 4 bases and J lost 2, with 9 bases in between. The chain's CDR3 is CASSSSGAGNTIYF. The CDR3 bases are TGTGCCAGCAGCTCGTCAGGGGCTGGAAACACCATATATTTT.

The chain couples TRBV30 to TRBJ2-1; the match to TRBD2 covers 11 bases. Germline CDR1 and CDR2: GTSNPN and SVGIG (reference sequence). The CDR3 contains 15 residues. V lost 2 bases, J lost 9 bases, and 9 bases stayed unmatched. The CDR3 DNA reads as TGTGCCTGGAGTCGACTAGCGGGATCCGGTGGTGAGCAGTTCTTC. This encodes CAWSRLAGSGGEQFF.

This clone was recorded a few times. V usage is TRBV30 and J usage is TRBJ1-1; the D is unclear. Germline V gene lookup returns CDR1 GTSNPN and CDR2 SVGIG (reference sequence). Deletions cut 1 base from V and 8 bases from J, with 11 bases between. The CDR3 is 12 amino acids. CDR3 sequence: CAWSGLTEEAFF. The DNA of the CDR3 is TGTGCCTGGAGTGGACTGACCGAGGAAGCTTTCTTT. Full variable domain (missing parts from reference TRBV30 and TRBJ1-1): SQTIHQWPATLVQPVGSPLSLECTVEGTSNPNLYWYRQAAGRGLQLLFYSVGIGQISSEVPQNLSASRPQDRQFILSSKKLLLSDSGFYLCAWSGLTEEAFFGQGTRLTVV.

This clone was seen a single time. The chain is built from TRBV5-1 and TRBJ2-5; 9 bases are shared with TRBD1. Germline V CDR1 and CDR2: SGHRS, YFSETQ. V dropped 1 base and J dropped 5; count of bases not matched to a gene: 3. CDR3 size: 14 residues. CDR3 nucleotide sequence: TGCGCCAGCAGCTTGACAGGGGGCTGGGAGACCCAGTACTTC. It specifies CASSLTGGWETQYF.

The CDR3 DNA reads as TGTGCCACCAGCGAGCAGGGCATGGGCACTGAAGCTTTCTTT. Translating it yields CATSEQGMGTEAFF. J is TRBJ1-1 and V is TRBV15; perhaps TRBD1 as D (5 bases). V shed 5 bases and J shed 4 bases, with 14 bases lying between them. CDR3 length equals 14 residues. The V gene's germline CDR1 is LNHNV and CDR2 YYDKDF (reference sequence).

This clone was found a few times. This chain uses TRBV11-1 with TRBJ1-6; TRBD1 is a possible D gene (6 bases). Germline CDR1 is SGHAT and CDR2 is FQDESV (reference sequence). V was trimmed by 10 bases and J by 14 bases, leaving 30 bases between them. The CDR3 contains 16 residues. This CDR3 is CATAERVTGLERTLHF. The CDR3 bases are TGTGCCACCGCTGAAAGAGTGACAGGCCTCGAACGGACCCTCCACTTT.

Concerning this clone itself: Additional DNA sequences in this sample encode the identical CDR3. The gene calls are TRBV27 and TRBJ2-5; 10 bases are a match to TRBD2. Germline values: CDR1 MNHEY, CDR2 SMNVEV (reference sequence). The V segment lost 3 bases and the J segment 4 bases; nucleotides outside the gene matches: 2. The CDR3 is made up of 14 amino acids. CDR3 nucleotide sequence: TGTGCCAGCAGTTTTCAGCGGGGGGGAGAGACCCAGTACTTC. Its protein is CASSFQRGGETQYF.

A few counts support this clone. The chain uses TRBV19 and TRBJ2-1; 9 bases map to TRBD1. The V gene end was trimmed by 3 bases and the J gene end by 5 bases; junction bases not matched to a gene: 5. Germline values: CDR1 LNHDA, CDR2 SQIVND (reference sequence). The CDR3 is 15 residues long. In DNA form, the CDR3 reads TGTGCCAGTAGTATGGGACAGGGAAGAAACAATGAGCAGTTCTTC. Its protein product is CASSMGQGRNNEQFF.

J is TRBJ2-1 and V is TRBV9, with 12 bases aligning to TRBD2. CDR1 and CDR2 (germline): SGDLS, YYNGEE. CDR3 length equals 16 residues. Unmatched junction bases numbered 6, after V lost 1 base and J lost 7 bases. The DNA for the CDR3 is TGTGCCAGCAGCGTATCAGCTAGCGGGGGGGGGAATGAGCAGTTCTTC. This translates into CASSVSASGGGNEQFF.

This chain links TRBV13 with TRBJ2-3; the match to TRBD1 covers 8 bases. J was trimmed by 4 bases and V by 5 bases; bases with no gene match: 2. Looked up from germline, CDR1 is PRHDT and CDR2 is FYEKMQ (reference sequence). The length of the CDR3 is 13 residues. The CDR3 DNA reads TGTGCCAGCAGCACGACAGGGGCAGATACGCAGTATTTT. It specifies CASSTTGADTQYF. The full variable domain, rest sourced from reference TRBV13 and TRBJ2-3, is AAGVIQSPRHLIKEKRETATLKCYPIPRHDTVYWYQQGPGQDPQFLISFYEKMQSDKGSIPDRFSAQQFSDYHSELNMSSLELGDSALYFCASSTTGADTQYFGPGTRLTVL.

This clone occurred a few times. The rearrangement joins TRBV5-1 to TRBJ2-7, with 7 bases fitting TRBD1. Germline CDR1 and CDR2: SGHRS and YFSETQ. With 4 bases clipped from V and 7 bases from J, the junction kept 8 bases outside the gene matches. The CDR3 loop spans 13 amino acids. CDR3 loop: CASSPGQTTEQYF. In nucleotides, the CDR3 is TGCGCCAGCAGCCCGGGACAGACTACAGAGCAGTACTTC.

This rearrangement joins TRBV6-4 to TRBJ1-2; D may be TRBD1 (6 bases). The CDR3 loop spans 15 amino acids. V lost 3 bases to trimming and J lost 4 bases, with 15 bases between them. The germline V gene encodes CDR1 MRHNA and CDR2 SNTAGT. CDR3 DNA: TGTGCCAGCAGTGAAGGTGCAGGGGTTAGCTATGGCTACACCTTC. Protein: CASSEGAGVSYGYTF.

J is TRBJ2-3 and V is TRBV30; the D gene is possibly TRBD2 (6 bases). The CDR3 is made up of 15 amino acids. In germline, CDR1 is GTSNPN, CDR2 SVGIG (reference sequence). V was trimmed by 3 bases and J by 0 bases, leaving 13 bases between them. As DNA, the CDR3 is TGTGCCTGGAGACGAGGGAGGCATAGCACAGATACGCAGTATTTT. Translated: CAWRRGRHSTDTQYF.

This clone was seen a few times. The V call is TRBV9, the J call TRBJ2-3; D not certain. With 4 bases removed from V and 2 bases from J, the gap between germline ends came to 14 bases. Germline loops: CDR1 SGDLS, CDR2 YYNGEE. The CDR3 loop spans 15 amino acids. CDR3 bases: TGTGCCAGCAGCAAGGCGCCAGGCTCCACAGATACGCAGTATTTT. It encodes CASSKAPGSTDTQYF.

This chain connects TRBV2 to TRBJ2-7; D is perhaps TRBD2 (5 bases). Germline V CDR1 and CDR2: SNHLY, FYNNEI. Trimming took off 7 bases at V and 3 bases at J, with 10 bases between the two ends. CDR3 length: 12 residues. CDR3 in amino acids: CASKAGRYEQYF. In DNA, the CDR3 is TGTGCCAGCAAGGCGGGCCGCTACGAGCAGTACTTC.

The chain combines TRBV15 with TRBJ1-2; 9 nucleotides align to TRBD1. Trimming took 2 bases from V and 8 from J; bases not matched to a gene: 6. The length of the CDR3 is 14 residues. CDR1 and CDR2 (germline): LNHNV, YYDKDF (reference sequence). CDR3 DNA: TGTGCCACCAGCAGATCACAGGGGGCGAGGGGCTACACCTTC. As protein: CATSRSQGARGYTF.